These 22 T cell receptor beta chains originate from one sample sequenced in a study of CD8 T cells in ankylosing spondylitis. TCRdb called the 5' RACE reads again in MiXCR, with one record for every CDR3 protein. The sample includes just over 150,000 distinct CDR3 sequences, about 17% of them seen just once. The sample taken for sequencing was blood, either unsorted or a sorted T cell fraction (not recorded which). The receptors derive from a male donor with ankylosing spondylitis or in good health (not recorded which).

This clonotype has ten or more counts. The rearrangement links TRBV5-1 to TRBJ2-2, with D possibly TRBD1 on 6 matching bases. This CDR3 is built from 17 residues. V was cut by 2 bases and J by 1 base, with 15 bases left in between. The germline CDR1 and CDR2 sequences are SGHRS and YFSETQ. CDR3 region: CASSFSFTGLNTGELFF. CDR3 coding DNA: TGCGCCAGCAGCTTCTCGTTTACAGGGCTGAACACCGGGGAGCTGTTTTTT.

This rearrangement joins TRBV2 to TRBJ1-1; D call uncertain. The germline gives CDR1 SNHLY, CDR2 FYNNEI. The V end lost 6 bases, the J end lost 5 bases, and 13 bases lay between the germline ends. The CDR3 is made up of 13 amino acids. Written as DNA, the CDR3 is TGTGCCAGCAGAGAGCCCCGGGGAACTGAAGCTTTCTTT. It specifies CASREPRGTEAFF.

The rearrangement uses TRBV3-1 and TRBJ1-3; D unclear. Deletions cut 3 bases from V and 0 bases from J, with 6 bases between. The CDR3 length is 14 residues. Germline values: CDR1 LGHDT, CDR2 YNNKEL (reference sequence). CDR3 sequence: CASSHSDSGNTIYF. The CDR3 DNA sequence: TGTGCCAGCAGCCATTCGGACTCTGGAAACACCATATATTTT.

This clonotype came up many times. In DNA form, the CDR3 reads TGCGCCAGCAGCTTGCTTCCAGTTTCGAACACTGAAGCTTTCTTT. It is translated as CASSLLPVSNTEAFF. This sequence joins TRBV5-1 and TRBJ1-1, with unresolved D. V was pared by 1 base and J by 1 base, with 11 bases between. Germline V gene lookup returns CDR1 SGHRS and CDR2 YFSETQ. CDR3 length: 15 residues.

This clonotype showed up many times. Here the CDR3 DNA reads TGTGCCAGCAGTTTTTCCAGCGGTACCTACGAGCAGTACTTC. It specifies CASSFSSGTYEQYF. The chain carries TRBV27 and TRBJ2-7, with D possibly TRBD2 on 5 matching bases. CDR1 MNHEY and CDR2 SMNVEV come from the germline V gene (reference sequence). V shed 3 bases and J shed 2 bases, with 11 bases lying between them. The CDR3 totals 14 residues.

This clonotype turned up a few times. CDR3 loop: CSVGTSGRQTQYF. The CDR3 DNA follows: TGCAGCGTCGGGACTAGCGGGAGGCAGACCCAGTACTTC. The chain employs TRBV29-1 and TRBJ2-5; 15 bases align to TRBD2. This CDR3 comprises 13 residues. The germline gives CDR1 SQVTM, CDR2 ANQGSEA. Germline trimming cut 6 bases from V and 6 bases from J; bases unmatched to any gene: 2.

The V call is TRBV28, the J call TRBJ2-2; D unclear. From germline, CDR1 is MDHEN and CDR2 SYDVKM. With 9 bases removed from V and 2 bases from J, the gap between germline ends came to 19 bases. The CDR3 covers 16 residues. CDR3 DNA sequence: TGTGCCAGTGTCGTTCGTAGGAGTGGTAACACCGGGGAGCTGTTTTTT. It encodes CASVVRRSGNTGELFF.

The V and J genes are TRBV20-1 and TRBJ1-4; 9 bases map to TRBD1. Unmatched junction bases numbered 9, after V lost 6 bases and J lost 7 bases. This CDR3 has 14 residues. Germline V gene data show CDR1 as DFQATT and CDR2 as SNEGSKA (reference sequence). In DNA form, the CDR3 reads TGCAGTGCAGGGGGACAGGGTAGAGGTGAAAAACTGTTTTTT. It translates to CSAGGQGRGEKLFF.

This clonotype showed up many times. The chain has TRBV12-3 or TRBV12-4 and TRBJ2-1; D gene uncertain. V was cut by 5 bases and J by 7 bases, with 9 bases left in between. CDR3 length: 12 residues. CDR3 loop: CASSPSFNEQFF. CDR3 DNA: TGTGCCAGCAGTCCTAGTTTTAATGAGCAGTTCTTC.

This clonotype was picked up many times. Here the CDR3 reads CASSLNQGQPQHF. In nucleotides, the CDR3 is TGCGCCAGCAGCCTGAACCAAGGTCAGCCCCAGCATTTT. The chain recombines TRBV5-1 with TRBJ1-5, with no clear D. Trimming pared 4 bases from V and 6 bases from J, leaving 11 bases between. Germline V gene data show CDR1 as SGHRS and CDR2 as YFSETQ. This CDR3 spans 13 amino acids.

Ten or more counts support this clonotype. A read error may account for a junction end that differs from germline. The chain combines TRBV6-6 with TRBJ2-1; 8 nucleotides align to TRBD2. This CDR3 contains 13 residues. The germline V gene has CDR1 MNHNY and CDR2 SVGAGI (reference sequence). CDR3 in amino acids: CASTSGSYNEQFF. The CDR3 region has the DNA TGCGCCAGCACTAGCGGATCCTACAATGAGCAGTTCTTC.

This clonotype was counted a few times. The CDR3 loop reads CASSYTGNQPQHF. The CDR3 nucleotides are TGCGCCAGCAGCTACACAGGCAATCAGCCCCAGCATTTT. V and J are TRBV5-1 and TRBJ1-5; D not certain. Trimming took 3 bases from V and 2 from J, leaving 6 bases between them. Germline V gene sequence: CDR1 SGHRS, CDR2 YFSETQ. This CDR3 is built from 13 residues.

This clonotype was recorded at least ten times. The chain employs TRBV10-3 and TRBJ1-1; D is perhaps TRBD1 (5 bases). With 0 bases removed from V and 1 base from J, the gap between germline ends came to 15 bases. From germline, CDR1 is ENHRY and CDR2 SYGVKD. This CDR3 spans 17 amino acids. The DNA of the CDR3 is TGTGCCATCAGTGAGTCGAGGCGTCGGGACTCGAACACTGAAGCTTTCTTT. Protein: CAISESRRRDSNTEAFF.

This clonotype was recorded at least ten times. V usage is TRBV20-1 and J usage is TRBJ1-2, with 7 nucleotides matching TRBD1. The CDR3 length is 14 residues. Germline loops: CDR1 DFQATT, CDR2 SNEGSKA (reference sequence). Unmatched junction bases numbered 7, after V lost 1 base and J lost 5 bases. CDR3 region: CSARGRQGIYGYTF. As DNA, the CDR3 is TGCAGTGCTAGAGGGAGACAGGGAATTTATGGCTACACCTTC.

This clonotype occurred many times. CDR3 protein: CASSLGLAGPYEQYF. The CDR3 DNA reads as TGTGCCAGCAGTTTAGGGTTAGCGGGGCCCTACGAGCAGTACTTC. The rearrangement uses TRBV12-3 or TRBV12-4 and TRBJ2-7, with 8 bases identical to TRBD2. This CDR3 is built from 15 residues. The junction had 4 bases not matched to a gene; V was cut back by 1 base and J by 2 bases.

This clonotype has ten or more counts. The chain has TRBV7-8 and TRBJ1-5; 7 bases fit TRBD1. The trim removed 7 bases at V and 0 bases at J, leaving 6 bases unmatched. The germline V gene encodes CDR1 SGHVS and CDR2 FQNEAQ. The CDR3 has 15 amino acids. The CDR3 protein is CASTLRGGSNQPQHF. The CDR3 region has the DNA TGTGCCAGCACCCTCAGGGGGGGTAGCAATCAGCCCCAGCATTTT.

This clonotype was seen many times. This chain links TRBV15 with TRBJ2-2; D tentatively reads TRBD1 or TRBD2 (5 bases each). The CDR3 has 17 amino acids. V was pared by 0 bases and J by 1 base, with 12 bases between. Per the germline V gene, CDR1 is LNHNV and CDR2 is YYDKDF (reference sequence). The CDR3 loop reads CATSRDLGTKNTGELFF. CDR3 DNA: TGTGCCACCAGCAGAGATCTGGGGACGAAGAACACCGGGGAGCTGTTTTTT.

This clonotype has a handful of counts. This chain links TRBV2 with TRBJ1-1; TRBD1 aligns across 8 bases. CDR1 SNHLY and CDR2 FYNNEI come from the germline V gene. This CDR3 has 13 amino acids. J lost 4 bases, V lost 4 bases, and 2 bases had no gene match. CDR3 sequence (DNA): TGTGCCAGCAGTGTCGACAGGGGCACTGAAGCTTTCTTT. It specifies CASSVDRGTEAFF.

This clonotype was seen repeatedly, ten times or more. This chain links TRBV5-6 with TRBJ2-3; D not certain. V lost 0 bases to trimming and J lost 3 bases, with 14 bases between them. CDR3 length: 16 amino acids. In germline, CDR1 is SGHDT, CDR2 YYEEEE. The CDR3 is CASSLVASRPTDTQYF. The CDR3 DNA follows: TGTGCCAGCAGCTTGGTGGCCTCCCGGCCGACAGATACGCAGTATTTT.

This clonotype was seen more than once but under ten times. The rearrangement uses TRBV21-1 and TRBJ2-5; the D call of TRBD1 is as the table states it, not checked on the DNA. TRBV21-1 is an annotated pseudogene. This CDR3 has 17 amino acids. The DNA of the CDR3 is TGTGCCAGCAGCAAAATGTGGACAGGGGAGAACCAAGAGACCCAGTACTTC. Translated, it gives CASSKMWTGENQETQYF.

This clonotype was seen ten or more times. The V and J genes are TRBV30 and TRBJ2-7; D ambiguous. From germline, CDR1 is GTSNPN and CDR2 SVGIG (reference sequence). This CDR3 has 16 amino acids. V lost 0 bases and J lost 5, with 20 bases in between. DNA for the CDR3: TGTGCCTGGAGTGTACGGTTTGACCAGCCCCCAGACGAGCAGTACTTC. It is translated as CAWSVRFDQPPDEQYF.

Regarding this clonotype: Since a much larger clone is just one base distant, this may be a read error. Here the CDR3 reads CASSFDRVEDTQCF. For the CDR3, the DNA is TGCGCCAGCAGCTTCGACAGGGTGGAAGATACGCAGTGTTTT. The V gene is TRBV5-1, the J gene TRBJ2-3; the match to TRBD1 covers 7 bases. This CDR3 has 14 residues. Germline lookup yields CDR1 SGHRS and CDR2 YFSETQ.